This record covers a single T cell receptor (beta chain). These data originate in a study of cytomegalovirus exposure and HLA in healthy donors. In germline, CDR1 is SEHNR, CDR2 FQNEAQ (reference sequence). The CDR3 sequence is 13 residues long. The germline V and J ends were trimmed by 5 bases and 6 bases, with 13 bases remaining between them. In the PCR, 60 Vbeta and 13 Jbeta primers were used. TCRdb's table, derived via immunoSEQ multiplex PCR, lists solely in-frame clones and lacks some. This repertoire comprises roughly 57,000 clones; its ten largest clones make up less than 15%. J is TRBJ2-5 and V is TRBV7-9; D gene unclear. This receptor was obtained from a woman in her twenties or thirties in good health and CMV-seropositive. Material: PBMCs. The CDR3 nucleotides are TGTGCCAGCAGCCTCGGTGGGCTACAGACCCAGTACTTC. Its protein is CASSLGGLQTQYF.